A single count supports the clone carrying this TCR beta chain. This sample was taken from a study of blood T cell repertoires in COVID-19. TCRdb keeps only in-frame clones here, not all; method: immunoSEQ multiplex PCR. This table has about 220,000 clones, 70% to 85% appearing once. Trimming left V 4 bases short and J 2 bases short, with 12 bases between. From germline, CDR1 is SGHRS and CDR2 YFSETQ. This CDR3 is built from 14 residues. The rearrangement uses TRBV5-1 and TRBJ2-5; D not certain. The sequenced sample was peripheral blood. This sequence was found in a man aged 50 to 59 with active or convalescent COVID-19. The CDR3 nucleotides read TGCGCCAGCAGCCGAGACTCAACACAAGAGACCCAGTACTTC. This translates into CASSRDSTQETQYF. Drawing the rest from reference TRBV5-1 and TRBJ2-5, the complete variable domain is KAGVTQTPRYLIKTRGQQVTLSCSPISGHRSVSWYQQTPGQGLQFLFEYFSETQRNKGNFPGRFSGRQFSNSRSEMNVSTLELGDSALYLCASSRDSTQETQYFGPGTRLLVL.